What follows are 18 T cell receptor beta chains derived from one specimen sequenced in a study of T-cell reconstitution after alpha-beta-depleted transplantation in children. Molecular barcoding with unique molecular identifiers was used for the TCRbeta library. TCRdb itself ran the PCR reads through MiXCR, one entry per CDR3 protein. Altogether around 230,000 distinct CDR3 sequences are present, over 15% being singletons, with the ten largest covering 43%. Sequencing was performed on PBMCs, mostly from graft donor cells, taken 360 days after TCRalphabeta/CD19-depleted stem cell transplant. Source of these receptors: a male patient aged 2-10 years who had a stem cell transplant for acute lymphoblastic leukemia, so the T cells may come from the graft donor.

This clonotype occurred a few times. The chain recombines TRBV20-1 with TRBJ1-6, with D tentatively TRBD1 (5 bases). Germline V lookup: CDR1 DFQATT, CDR2 SNEGSKA (reference sequence). V lost 3 bases, J lost 6 bases, and 12 bases lay in between. This CDR3 comprises 14 residues. The CDR3 loop is CSASTGDLNSPLHF. CDR3 DNA: TGCAGTGCTAGCACGGGGGATCTTAATTCACCCCTCCACTTT.

This clonotype was detected only a few times. The chain uses TRBV7-9 and TRBJ2-7; 10 positions agree with TRBD2. With V trimmed by 5 bases and J by 3 bases, 4 bases remained unmatched. Germline lookup yields CDR1 SEHNR and CDR2 FQNEAQ (reference sequence). The CDR3 consists of 14 residues. The CDR3 sequence is CASSPGTSVYEQYF. The CDR3 DNA is TGTGCCAGCAGCCCCGGGACTAGCGTCTACGAGCAGTACTTC.

The chain couples TRBV7-2 to TRBJ2-5, with TRBD1 matching 7 bases. The CDR3 is 15 amino acids. The germline gives CDR1 SGHTA, CDR2 FQGNSA. Trimming removed 5 bases from V and 8 bases from J; junction bases left unmatched: 14. As DNA, the CDR3 is TGTGCCAGCAGCCCACCGGGACAGATAAAGAGAACCCAGTACTTC. Amino acids: CASSPPGQIKRTQYF. Drawing the rest from reference TRBV7-2 and TRBJ2-5, the complete variable domain is GAGVSQSPSNKVTEKGKDVELRCDPISGHTALYWYRQSLGQGLEFLIYFQGNSAPDKSGLPSDRFSAERTGGSVSTLTIQRTQQEDSAVYLCASSPPGQIKRTQYFGPGTRLLVL.

This clonotype was counted between two and nine times. This chain links TRBV10-3 with TRBJ2-1, with D possibly being TRBD1 or TRBD2 (6 bases each). With 5 bases removed from V and 6 bases from J, the gap between germline ends came to 17 bases. Germline values: CDR1 ENHRY, CDR2 SYGVKD. This CDR3 comprises 15 residues. The CDR3 DNA reads as TGTGCCATCAGTTCAGGGGACTTCACCGCCAATGAGCAGTTCTTC. Protein product: CAISSGDFTANEQFF.

This clonotype was observed a few times. The J gene is TRBJ2-1, the V gene TRBV5-5, with no clear D. Germline-derived CDR1 and CDR2 are SGHKS and YYEKEE (reference sequence). Trimming pared 0 bases from V and 2 bases from J, leaving 6 bases between. The CDR3 extends over 14 amino acids. CDR3 in DNA: TGTGCCAGCAGCTTGGTAGTCCCCTACAATGAGCAGTTCTTC. Amino acid sequence: CASSLVVPYNEQFF.

This chain links TRBV10-3 with TRBJ2-3, with a tentative D call TRBD2 (6 bases). The V end lost 0 bases, the J end lost 4 bases, and 11 bases lay between the germline ends. The CDR3 totals 15 residues. Germline V lookup: CDR1 ENHRY, CDR2 SYGVKD. The CDR3 region is CAISESLSSADTQYF. In DNA, the CDR3 is TGTGCCATCAGTGAGTCGTTGTCTAGCGCAGATACGCAGTATTTT.

This clonotype has just a few counts. The CDR3 protein is CASSSSSPRGEQFF. The CDR3, as DNA: TGTGCCAGCAGTTCAAGTTCCCCCAGGGGTGAGCAGTTCTTC. The chain combines TRBV27 with TRBJ2-1; D is possibly TRBD1 (6 bases). There are 14 residues in the CDR3. V was clipped by 4 bases and J by 9 bases, with 16 bases between them. CDR1 and CDR2 from the germline V gene are MNHEY and SMNVEV (reference sequence).

This clonotype was counted only a few times. V usage is TRBV6-2 or TRBV6-3 and J usage is TRBJ2-2, with D perhaps matching TRBD2 (5 bases). This CDR3 region has 18 residues. The V end lost 1 base, the J end lost 1 base, and 16 bases lay between the germline ends. CDR1 is MNHEY, CDR2 SVGEGT, per germline. The CDR3 here is CASSYYRGPGENTGELFF. CDR3 nucleotide sequence: TGTGCCAGCAGTTACTACCGCGGGCCGGGCGAGAACACCGGGGAGCTGTTTTTT.

The chain joins TRBV11-3 to TRBJ1-1; possibly TRBD1 for D (6 bases). V was clipped by 1 base and J by 6 bases, with 6 bases between them. Looked up from germline, CDR1 is SGHNT and CDR2 is YENEEA. CDR3 length: 12 amino acids. DNA of the CDR3: TGTGCCAGCAGCTTAGGGACAGCTGAAGCTTTCTTT. Translated, it gives CASSLGTAEAFF.

The CDR3 bases are TGTGCCAGCACTGGGGCCCGGGCTAGCGGGACTAGCACAGATACGCAGTATTTT. This sequence encodes CASTGARASGTSTDTQYF. The chain carries TRBV12-3 or TRBV12-4 and TRBJ2-3; 9 nucleotides line up with TRBD2. The CDR3 loop spans 18 amino acids. V was pared by 7 bases and J by 0 bases, with 14 bases of the junction left unmatched.

The rearrangement joins TRBV4-2 to TRBJ2-4; 10 bases agree with TRBD2. CDR1 is LGHNA, CDR2 YNFKEQ, per germline. The CDR3 is 14 amino acids. V lost 5 bases to trimming and J lost 5 bases; unmatched junction nucleotides: 3. CDR3 sequence: CASSKGTSENIQYF. The CDR3 DNA is TGTGCCAGCAGCAAAGGGACTAGCGAAAACATTCAGTACTTC.

V is TRBV27 and J is TRBJ2-5; D may be TRBD2 (6 bases). V lost 3 bases to trimming and J lost 2 bases, with 13 bases between them. CDR1 MNHEY and CDR2 SMNVEV come from the germline V gene (reference sequence). There are 15 residues in the CDR3. The CDR3 reads CASSFSGVGQETQYF. CDR3 coding DNA: TGTGCCAGCAGTTTTTCGGGGGTTGGGCAAGAGACCCAGTACTTC.

This clonotype was seen a handful of times. V is TRBV7-6 and J is TRBJ2-2, with 12 bases lining up with TRBD2. V shed 8 bases and J 6 bases; nucleotides not matched to a gene: 16. The germline CDR1 and CDR2 sequences are SGHVS and FNYEAQ. The CDR3 has 18 amino acids. The CDR3 protein is CASYPTPGLAGISGELFF. The CDR3, as DNA: TGTGCCAGCTACCCGACGCCTGGACTAGCGGGGATCTCCGGGGAGCTGTTTTTT. Filled out from reference TRBV7-6 and TRBJ2-2, the complete variable domain reads GAGVSQSPRYKVTKRGQDVALRCDPISGHVSLYWYRQALGQGPEFLTYFNYEAQQDKSGLPNDRFSAERPEGSISTLTIQRTEQRDSAMYRCASYPTPGLAGISGELFFGEGSRLTVL.

This clonotype turned up a few times. The chain uses TRBV4-3 and TRBJ2-7, with D maybe TRBD1 (6 bases). Per germline, CDR1 LGHNA and CDR2 YSLEER. Trimming removed 0 bases at V and 3 bases at J, with 12 bases between. The CDR3 is made up of 15 amino acids. CDR3 loop: CASSQDRDIFYEQYF. The CDR3 DNA is TGCGCCAGCAGCCAAGATAGGGACATCTTCTACGAGCAGTACTTC.

The J gene is TRBJ1-2, the V gene TRBV6-2 or TRBV6-3; TRBD1 agrees at 7 bases. The junction had 8 bases not matched to a gene; V was cut back by 8 bases and J by 5 bases. This CDR3 has 13 residues. The germline V gene encodes CDR1 MNHEY and CDR2 SVGEGT. The CDR3 loop is CASGTGVEYGYTF. The CDR3 bases are TGTGCCAGCGGCACAGGGGTGGAATATGGCTACACCTTC.

In its sample, this clonotype was seen a few times. The V call is TRBV11-2, the J call TRBJ2-5; 8 positions match TRBD2. Losses at the gene ends were 1 base for V and 5 bases for J; bases not matched to a gene: 15. Germline V gene data show CDR1 as SGHAT and CDR2 as FQNNGV. The CDR3 sequence is 18 residues long. The CDR3 sequence: CASSLGSFLGGAEETQYF. CDR3 DNA: TGTGCCAGCAGCTTAGGGTCGTTTCTCGGGGGGGCCGAGGAGACCCAGTACTTC.

The chain has TRBV3-1 and TRBJ2-3, with a possible D match to TRBD2 (6 bases). V lost 1 base and J 1 base, leaving 12 bases between the germline ends. The CDR3 runs 16 residues. Germline CDR1 and CDR2: LGHDT and YNNKEL (reference sequence). CDR3 amino acids: CASSQVVGGRTDTQYF. The CDR3 DNA follows: TGTGCCAGCAGCCAAGTTGTGGGGGGTCGCACAGATACGCAGTATTTT.

This clonotype was recorded a few times. The rearrangement joins TRBV9 to TRBJ2-1; 8 bases are shared with TRBD1. Trimming took 4 bases from V and 8 from J; bases not matched to a gene: 8. This CDR3 comprises 14 residues. Germline V CDR1 and CDR2: SGDLS, YYNGEE. CDR3 sequence reads: CASSKGQGWDEQFF. The CDR3, as DNA: TGTGCCAGCAGCAAAGGACAGGGTTGGGATGAGCAGTTCTTC.